This T cell receptor (beta chain) was profiled in a study of blood T cell repertoires in COVID-19. Original data processing: Estimated nucleated cell counts came from reference gene primer amplification. TCRdb keeps only in-frame clones here, not all; method: immunoSEQ multiplex PCR. Clone size and the V and J calls come from that table; the DNA yielded D and trimming. The top ten hold around 4.4% of the sample, which has 290,000 or so clones, nearly 90% seen once. J lost 4 bases, V lost 6 bases, and 5 bases had no gene match. Germline assignment: CDR1 MGHDK and CDR2 SYGVNS. The CDR3 has 14 residues. Cohort assignment relied on participant-reported clinical history.

The receptor comes from a woman aged 18-30 years with acute COVID-19. The sequencing sample was made of PBMCs or T cells enriched from blood (not recorded which). The chain has TRBV25-1 and TRBJ1-1; TRBD1 matches 10 bases. CDR3 residues: CASRGQGSGTEAFF. DNA for the CDR3: TGTGCCAGCAGGGGACAGGGGAGCGGCACTGAAGCTTTCTTT.